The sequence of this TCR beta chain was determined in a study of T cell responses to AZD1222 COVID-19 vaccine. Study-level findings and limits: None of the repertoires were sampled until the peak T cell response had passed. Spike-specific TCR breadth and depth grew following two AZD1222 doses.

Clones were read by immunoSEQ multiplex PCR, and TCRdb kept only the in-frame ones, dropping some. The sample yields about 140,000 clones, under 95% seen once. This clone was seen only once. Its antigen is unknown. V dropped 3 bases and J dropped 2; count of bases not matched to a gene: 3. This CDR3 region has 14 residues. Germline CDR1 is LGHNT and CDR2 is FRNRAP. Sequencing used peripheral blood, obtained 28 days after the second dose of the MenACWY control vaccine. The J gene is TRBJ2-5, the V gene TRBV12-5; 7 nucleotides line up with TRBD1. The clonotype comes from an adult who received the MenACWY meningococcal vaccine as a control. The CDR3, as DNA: TGTGCTAGTGGTTTAGGGACAGAACAAGAGACCCAGTACTTC. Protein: CASGLGTEQETQYF. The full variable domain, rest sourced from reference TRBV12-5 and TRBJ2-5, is DARVTQTPRHKVTEMGQEVTMRCQPILGHNTVFWYRQTMMQGLELLAYFRNRAPLDDSGMPKDRFSAEMPDATLATLKIQPSEPRDSAVYFCASGLGTEQETQYFGPGTRLLVL.